This TCR beta chain was retrieved from a study of T cells in Graves' hyperthyroidism and ophthalmopathy (dated by TCRdb to about 2019). A note on the overall study: Peripheral blood samples were taken at the time of initial diagnosis, prior to any treatment. After blood sampling, hyperthyroidism patients were treated with methimazole at a starting dose of 30 mg daily, and ophthalmopathy patients were treated with high-dose intravenous methylprednisolone. Prospective prediction of ophthalmopathy was tested in an independent validation cohort consisting of 18 hyperthyroidism patients and some 15 patients who later progressed to ophthalmopathy. For training and testing, the 80 to 100 patients in the discovery cohort were randomly divided in a 7:3 ratio. TCR V-J signatures able to tell the groups apart were searched for in a discovery cohort of some 100 patients, of whom approximately 40 had Graves' ophthalmopathy and 55 to 60 had stable Graves' hyperthyroidism. In addition, the study compared T-cell repertoires in thyroid tissue and in blood from several Graves' hyperthyroidism patients. TCR Vbeta CDR3 sequencing of 120 to 150 peripheral blood samples (over 40 ophthalmopathy, roughly 72 hyperthyroidism and approximately 17 progressor patients) is reported in the paper.

V has 3 bases trimmed and J has 2 bases trimmed; junction bases matching no gene number 7. The CDR3 measures 14 amino acids from cysteine to phenylalanine. Kept here is only the CDR3 DNA, which spans 42 bases and is read in frame from base 1. Via the germline V gene, CDR1 is SQVTM and CDR2 ANQGSEA. Summary of the overall study and its limitations: Most expanded thyroid clonotypes (frequency above 0.001) were also detected in blood, suggesting blood repertoires may reflect thyroid immune responses. No statistical method was used to fix the sample size in advance, and group allocation was not hidden from the investigators. In validation, the model predicted progression to ophthalmopathy a median of about 6.8 months before onset, with about 67% sensitivity and almost 75% specificity. Ophthalmopathy was separated from stable hyperthyroidism by a 13 V-J signature model, with about 88% sensitivity and approximately 81% specificity obtained in cross-validation and 80%/75% obtained in testing.

Concerning this clonotype itself: Its antigen is unknown. Base quality data are lacking; no much larger clone is found one base away.

A patient counted as having stable Graves' hyperthyroidism if no progression to ophthalmopathy occurred over 18 months of follow-up. Hyperthyroidism patients were newly diagnosed, had a disease duration of under 2 months, and were aged 18 to 65 years. Patients with uncontrolled infections, other autoimmune diseases, pregnancy or lactation were excluded. Diagnoses were based on clinical symptoms, serum thyroxine and TRAb, thyroid ultrasound and orbital computed tomography. Ficoll-Paque density gradient centrifugation was used to isolate PBMCs from around 10 ml of fresh peripheral blood. Total RNA was extracted using Trizol reagent, and RNA quality was assessed on an Agilent 2100 Bioanalyzer. TCR beta CDR3 regions were amplified from RNA transcripts. The first round of RT-PCR for the TCR CDR3 was performed with the HTBI primer set and the Qiagen OneStep RT-PCR kit. The libraries were constructed in a second round of multiplex PCR and then size-selected and purified. The libraries were sequenced on an Illumina HiSeq2000 using paired-end 100 bp reads. Processing in the source paper ran as follows. Raw data were processed with SOAPnuke, discarding reads with adapters, uncalled bases, mean Phred below 15, or no exact constant-primer or identifier match. High-quality paired reads were merged with COPE v1.2.5, and unique nucleotide sequences were defined as clonotypes. MiTCR v1.1 was used to align clonotypes to the IMGT TRBV, TRBD and TRBJ reference segments. The analysis included only V-J combinations with a frequency above 0.0001, which together covered approximately 99% of the repertoires. A TCS score was defined as the ratio between F50 (clonal expansion) and ExV (chaos), using BLOSUM62-based TCRdist between CDR3 peptides within each V-J. Welch's t-statistics and random forest reduced 450 to 600 V-J features to roughly 13, which were used in a naive Bayes classifier (R e1071). TCRdb passed the public sequencing reads through fastp at Q25 and MiXCR, retaining productive beta sequences. Each CDR3 protein gets just one entry, which takes the most common genes and DNA from the rows behind it. The V and J calls come from TCRdb's annotation, not from the publication. This sample comprises approximately 630,000 distinct CDR3 sequences, around 15% of them detected only once. Jointly, the top ten make up around 4% of the sample.

The V and J segments used are TRBV29-1 and TRBJ2-7; 7 bases in the middle match TRBD1. The sample consisted of blood. The clonotype was recovered from a woman younger than 45 with Graves' hyperthyroidism. The CDR3 reads CSVDLGQTPYEQYF. The nucleotide sequence reads as follows: TGCAGCGTTGATTTGGGACAGACCCCCTACGAGCAGTACTTC.